A single sample is the source of the 29 T cell receptor beta chains below, sequenced in a study of blood T cell repertoires in COVID-19. Sequencing was performed with immunoSEQ multiplex PCR; in TCRdb, only in-frame clones are kept and a portion is missing. Among 180,000 or so clones listed, around 85% were seen once. The sequenced sample was PBMCs or T cells enriched from blood (not recorded which). The receptors come from a man aged 40-50 years who had recovered from COVID-19.

The gene calls are TRBV3-1 (or the pseudogene TRBV3-2) and TRBJ2-5; the D is unclear. Germline values: CDR1 LGHDT, CDR2 YNNKEL (reference sequence). This CDR3 is 12 amino acids long. The V end was cut by 3 bases, the J end by 5 bases, with 7 bases between. The CDR3 reads CASSQVTETQYF. As DNA, the CDR3 is TGTGCCAGCAGCCAGGTTACTGAGACCCAGTACTTC.

The chain has TRBV5-1 and TRBJ2-4, with 12 nucleotides matching TRBD1. Germline assignment: CDR1 SGHRS and CDR2 YFSETQ. The CDR3 covers 18 residues. With V trimmed by 2 bases and J by 0 bases, 6 bases remained unmatched. This chain's CDR3 is CASSFGTGGLLAKNIQYF. The CDR3 DNA sequence: TGCGCCAGCAGCTTTGGGACAGGGGGCCTACTAGCCAAAAACATTCAGTACTTC.

The chain joins TRBV2 to TRBJ1-3; 9 nucleotides agree with TRBD1. CDR3 length equals 15 residues. J gave up 2 bases and V 6 bases, and 5 bases lay outside the gene matches. From germline, CDR1 is SNHLY and CDR2 FYNNEI. The CDR3 nucleotides read TGTGCCAGCAGGGGACAGGGATCTACTGGAAACACCATATATTTT. Its protein is CASRGQGSTGNTIYF.

In nucleotides, the CDR3 is TGTGCCAGCAGCTTGGTGGGTGGTAGCGGGGTACAAGAGACCCAGTACTTC. Translating gives CASSLVGGSGVQETQYF. The V gene is TRBV5-4, the J gene TRBJ2-5, with 8 bases aligning to TRBD2. Germline V gene sequence: CDR1 SGHNT, CDR2 YYREEE (reference sequence). The CDR3 length is 17 residues. V lost 0 bases to trimming and J lost 2 bases; unmatched junction nucleotides: 9.

A single count supports this clone. The CDR3 reads CASIYPGTMNTEAFF. CDR3 nucleotide sequence: TGTGCCAGCATTTATCCCGGGACTATGAACACTGAAGCTTTCTTT. V is TRBV27 and J is TRBJ1-1; perhaps TRBD1 as D (5 bases). Germline CDR1 reads MNHEY; CDR2 reads SMNVEV (reference sequence). Trimming took 7 bases from V and 0 from J, leaving 15 bases between them. The CDR3 loop spans 15 amino acids.

A single count supports this clone. J is TRBJ2-3 and V is TRBV5-1; 9 nucleotides match TRBD2. J lost 2 bases, V lost 0 bases, and 4 bases had no gene match. Germline assignment: CDR1 SGHRS and CDR2 YFSETQ. The CDR3 contains 16 residues. DNA for the CDR3: TGCGCCAGCAGCTTGGAGACTAGCGGCTACACAGATACGCAGTATTTT. As protein: CASSLETSGYTDTQYF.

This chain links TRBV6-5 with TRBJ1-2; no reliable D call. The germline V gene encodes CDR1 MNHEY and CDR2 SVGAGI. Trimming shortened V by 8 bases and J by 7 bases, and 17 bases separated the two germline ends. The CDR3 extends over 13 amino acids. This CDR3 is CASWGLRASGYTF. The CDR3 DNA reads as TGTGCCAGCTGGGGTTTGAGGGCGTCTGGCTACACCTTC.

The chain couples TRBV12-3 or TRBV12-4 to TRBJ2-1; TRBD1 is a possible D gene (6 bases). Trimming shortened V by 8 bases and J by 7 bases, and 12 bases separated the two germline ends. The CDR3 sequence is 12 residues long. CDR3 in amino acids: CASRIGQNEQFF. The CDR3 coding sequence is TGTGCCAGCCGGATAGGACAGAATGAGCAGTTCTTC.

The chain uses TRBV5-1 and TRBJ1-2; 7 bases fit TRBD1. V lost 0 bases to trimming and J lost 6 bases; unmatched junction nucleotides: 5. CDR3 length: 14 residues. The germline CDR1 and CDR2 sequences are SGHRS and YFSETQ. The CDR3 loop is CASSLETGTDGYTF. The DNA for the CDR3 is TGCGCCAGCAGCTTGGAGACAGGGACGGATGGCTACACCTTC.

The rearrangement uses TRBV3-1 (or the pseudogene TRBV3-2) and TRBJ1-1; perhaps TRBD1 as D (6 bases). CDR1 and CDR2 (germline): LGHDT, YNNKEL (reference sequence). This CDR3 contains 14 residues. Trimming took 1 base from V and 8 from J, leaving 14 bases between them. The CDR3 region has the DNA TGTGCCAGCAGCCAAGGGGCACAGGGCGTCGAAGCTTTCTTT. Amino acids: CASSQGAQGVEAFF.

This chain links TRBV9 with TRBJ2-5; weak D call: TRBD1 (5 bases). This CDR3 comprises 14 residues. The germline V and J ends were trimmed by 5 bases and 9 bases, with 20 bases remaining between them. Germline CDR1 and CDR2: SGDLS and YYNGEE. CDR3 residues: CASSTGGPGSAQYF. The CDR3 nucleotides read TGTGCCAGCAGTACAGGTGGCCCTGGGTCGGCCCAGTACTTC.

V usage is TRBV12-5 and J usage is TRBJ1-2; 10 positions match TRBD1. Germline trimming cut 5 bases from V and 4 bases from J; bases unmatched to any gene: 7. This CDR3 spans 15 amino acids. CDR1 and CDR2 (germline): LGHNT, FRNRAP. In DNA, the CDR3 is TGTGCTAGTGGTGCCCGGGGACAGGGGTCCTATGGCTACACCTTC. This sequence encodes CASGARGQGSYGYTF.

This clone was seen a single time. The V and J genes are TRBV10-3 and TRBJ2-6; D gene ambiguous. Germline CDR1 is ENHRY and CDR2 is SYGVKD. The CDR3 is 15 amino acids. Trimming took 7 bases from V and 2 from J, leaving 12 bases between them. CDR3 protein: CAIMGQVTGANVLTF. The DNA of the CDR3 is TGTGCCATCATGGGTCAGGTCACTGGGGCCAACGTCCTGACTTTC.

The V gene is TRBV11-3, the J gene TRBJ1-1; TRBD1 agrees at 7 bases. CDR3 size: 15 residues. Germline V gene lookup returns CDR1 SGHNT and CDR2 YENEEA. V shed 3 bases, J shed 2 bases, and the junction held 6 bases outside the gene matches. CDR3 residues: CASSLGRGFNTEAFF. For the CDR3, the DNA is TGTGCCAGCAGCTTGGGCAGGGGGTTCAACACTGAAGCTTTCTTT.

This rearrangement joins TRBV7-2 to TRBJ1-6, with 8 bases identical to TRBD1. Germline-derived CDR1 and CDR2 are SGHTA and FQGNSA. The CDR3 is 17 amino acids. V lost 3 bases, J lost 9 bases, and 13 bases stayed unmatched. The CDR3 DNA sequence: TGTGCCAGCAGCTTTCCCACTCCAGGACAGGGTACTTCACCCCTCCACTTT. Protein: CASSFPTPGQGTSPLHF.

This clone has only one observation. J is TRBJ1-1 and V is TRBV28, with TRBD1 identical over 9 bases. With V trimmed by 5 bases and J by 4 bases, 5 bases remained unmatched. The germline gives CDR1 MDHEN, CDR2 SYDVKM. CDR3 length: 14 amino acids. The CDR3 nucleotides are TGTGCCAGCAGTCTCCGACAGGGGGGCACTGAAGCTTTCTTT. Translating gives CASSLRQGGTEAFF.

This chain connects TRBV30 to TRBJ1-3; the D gene is possibly TRBD1 (5 bases). The germline V gene encodes CDR1 GTSNPN and CDR2 SVGIG (reference sequence). The ends were cut back, 2 bases at V and 3 bases at J, with 11 bases in the middle. This CDR3 has 14 amino acids. The CDR3, as DNA: TGTGCCTGGAGTAGCGGGGGAGGTGGAAACACCATATATTTT. Its protein is CAWSSGGGGNTIYF.

This clone was seen only once. This chain connects TRBV5-1 to TRBJ1-5; D unclear. The CDR3 covers 13 residues. V lost 4 bases, J lost 6 bases, and 11 bases lay in between. The germline V gene has CDR1 SGHRS and CDR2 YFSETQ. The DNA of the CDR3 is TGCGCCAGCAGCCCGGGAGGCTCTCAGCCCCAGCATTTT. Protein sequence: CASSPGGSQPQHF.

This clone was seen only once. In nucleotides, the CDR3 is TGTGCCAGCAGTTTGAGACAGAACTACGAGCAGTACTTC. Its translation: CASSLRQNYEQYF. V is TRBV12-3 or TRBV12-4 and J is TRBJ2-7, with a weak D call TRBD1 (5 bases). The length of the CDR3 is 13 residues. Trimming removed 3 bases from V and 3 bases from J, with 9 bases in between.

CDR3 DNA: TGCAGCGTTGTGGAGGGCGGTATAAATCAGCCCCAGCATTTT. Protein: CSVVEGGINQPQHF. V gene TRBV29-1 combines with J gene TRBJ1-5, with no clear D. Looked up from germline, CDR1 is SQVTM and CDR2 is ANQGSEA. The CDR3 sequence is 14 residues long. The V and J ends lost 4 bases and 4 bases respectively, with 14 bases between them. Full variable domain (outside the CDR3, taken from reference TRBV29-1 and TRBJ1-5): SAVISQKPSRDICQRGTSLTIQCQVDSQVTMMFWYRQQPGQSLTLIATANQGSEATYESGFVIDKFPISRPNLTFSTLTVSNMSPEDSSIYLCSVVEGGINQPQHFGDGTRLSIL.

V and J are TRBV28 and TRBJ2-2; 7 bases fit TRBD1. Germline V gene lookup returns CDR1 MDHEN and CDR2 SYDVKM. The J segment lost 5 bases and the V segment lost 6 bases, leaving 15 bases of the junction unmatched. This CDR3 is 17 amino acids long. The CDR3 here is CASSLTGLVQGTGELFF. The CDR3 region has the DNA TGTGCCAGCAGCTTGACAGGGCTGGTTCAAGGGACCGGGGAGCTGTTTTTT.

The J gene is TRBJ2-7, the V gene TRBV25-1; TRBD1 agrees at 7 bases. The CDR3 sequence is 13 residues long. The V and J ends lost 5 bases and 2 bases, in that order; junction bases with no gene match: 3. Germline assignment: CDR1 MGHDK and CDR2 SYGVNS. The CDR3 bases are TGTGCCAGCAGTAGAGGGGGCCCCTACGAGCAGTACTTC. Translating it yields CASSRGGPYEQYF.

The J gene is TRBJ1-2, the V gene TRBV27, with 7 bases identical to TRBD1. V shed 4 bases, J shed 2 bases, and the junction held 4 bases outside the gene matches. This CDR3 has 14 amino acids. The germline gives CDR1 MNHEY, CDR2 SMNVEV (reference sequence). In DNA, the CDR3 is TGTGCCAGCAGTTCCGGGACAGTGAACTATGGCTACACCTTC. This encodes CASSSGTVNYGYTF.

The chain is built from TRBV7-3 and TRBJ2-7; 9 bases agree with TRBD1. V lost 3 bases to trimming and J lost 2 bases; unmatched junction nucleotides: 2. Germline V gene sequence: CDR1 SGHTA, CDR2 FQGTGA. This CDR3 region has 14 residues. The CDR3 DNA is TGTGCCAGCAGCTTGGGACAGGGCACCTACGAGCAGTACTTC. Protein: CASSLGQGTYEQYF.

The rearrangement joins TRBV5-1 to TRBJ1-1; 10 bases line up with TRBD1. Germline CDR1 SGHRS, CDR2 YFSETQ. The CDR3 spans 15 residues. The V gene end was trimmed by 5 bases and the J gene end by 4 bases; junction bases not matched to a gene: 8. For the CDR3, the DNA is TGCGCCAGCAGGACAGGGGGCGAGAAGGGCACTGAAGCTTTCTTT. Translating gives CASRTGGEKGTEAFF.

V usage is TRBV20-1 and J usage is TRBJ2-1; no firm D call. The CDR3 is 11 residues long. V dropped 7 bases and J dropped 6 bases, with 10 bases sitting between them. CDR1 is DFQATT and CDR2 is SNEGSKA in the germline V gene (reference sequence). CDR3 nucleotide sequence: TGCAGTGTTCCCAACTTCAATGAGCAGTTCTTC. The encoded protein is CSVPNFNEQFF.

The chain recombines TRBV5-5 with TRBJ1-1, with a tentative D call TRBD1 (6 bases). The CDR3 consists of 13 residues. V dropped 4 bases and J dropped 5 bases, with 12 bases sitting between them. Germline V gene data show CDR1 as SGHKS and CDR2 as YYEKEE (reference sequence). In DNA, the CDR3 is TGTGCCAGCAGCCGACCAGGGGCGACTGAAGCTTTCTTT. The encoded protein is CASSRPGATEAFF.

The V call is TRBV20-1, the J call TRBJ2-5; D is unclear. Trimming took 5 bases from V and 5 from J, leaving 15 bases between them. Germline CDR1 reads DFQATT; CDR2 reads SNEGSKA (reference sequence). CDR3 length: 13 residues. The CDR3 loop reads CSAGVFNGETQYF. The CDR3 DNA sequence: TGCAGTGCTGGTGTTTTTAACGGGGAGACCCAGTACTTC.

The chain recombines TRBV7-8 with TRBJ1-6; no firm D call. Trimming shortened V by 2 bases and J by 10 bases, and 18 bases separated the two germline ends. CDR1 and CDR2 (germline): SGHVS, FQNEAQ. The length of the CDR3 is 16 residues. CDR3 sequence reads: CASSLSLLEGGSPLHF. For the CDR3, the DNA is TGTGCCAGCAGCTTAAGTCTTTTGGAGGGTGGGTCACCCCTCCACTTT.